Following are 24 T cell receptor beta chains from one sample sequenced in a study of cytomegalovirus exposure and HLA in healthy donors. Primers included in the PCR were 60 Vbeta and 13 Jbeta primers. Clones were read by immunoSEQ multiplex PCR, and TCRdb kept only the in-frame ones, dropping some. Here the sample spans some 130,000 clones, about four fifths being singletons. The material sequenced was PBMCs. The origin of the receptors is a male donor in good health and CMV-seropositive.

The sample holds a few counts of this clone. The chain recombines TRBV30 with TRBJ1-2; tentative D call: TRBD1 (5 bases). V lost 1 base to trimming and J lost 4 bases, with 7 bases between them. The CDR3 is made up of 12 amino acids. The germline V gene has CDR1 GTSNPN and CDR2 SVGIG (reference sequence). The CDR3 sequence is CAWSETGYGYTF. DNA for the CDR3: TGTGCCTGGAGTGAAACAGGCTATGGCTACACCTTC.

This clone was counted a single time. The chain joins TRBV28 to TRBJ2-1, with D tentatively TRBD1 (5 bases). Trimming shortened V by 2 bases and J by 2 bases, and 7 bases separated the two germline ends. The CDR3 has 14 residues. Germline lookup yields CDR1 MDHEN and CDR2 SYDVKM. This CDR3 reads CASSLGRAYNEQFF. The CDR3, as DNA: TGTGCCAGCAGTTTAGGCAGGGCCTACAATGAGCAGTTCTTC.

The chain combines TRBV9 with TRBJ2-5, with D unresolved. The CDR3 loop spans 14 amino acids. Trimming took 4 bases from V and 11 from J, leaving 21 bases between them. In germline, CDR1 is SGDLS, CDR2 YYNGEE. CDR3 nucleotides: TGTGCCAGCAGCAGAGCCGCCCGACGGGTTGAGCAGTACTTC. It translates to CASSRAARRVEQYF.

The chain carries TRBV9 and TRBJ2-6; no clear D. Germline CDR1 SGDLS, CDR2 YYNGEE. V lost 3 bases, J lost 0 bases, and 7 bases lay in between. The CDR3 is 15 residues long. The CDR3 coding sequence is TGTGCCAGCAGCGCCAGTACCTCTGGGGCCAACGTCCTGACTTTC. This translates into CASSASTSGANVLTF.

V is TRBV4-1 and J is TRBJ2-1; D is unresolved. V lost 4 bases and J lost 6, with 10 bases in between. The CDR3 covers 13 residues. Germline V CDR1 and CDR2: MGHRA, YSYEKL. The CDR3 region has the DNA TGCGCCAGCAGCCCCCCCTACCCCAATGAGCAGTTCTTC. This codes for CASSPPYPNEQFF.

This rearrangement joins TRBV28 to TRBJ2-7, with TRBD1 as a possible D gene (6 bases). Trimming pared 7 bases from V and 2 bases from J, leaving 12 bases between. Germline V gene sequence: CDR1 MDHEN, CDR2 SYDVKM. The CDR3 contains 13 residues. The CDR3 loop is CASIRGPTYEQYF. The DNA for the CDR3 is TGTGCCAGCATCAGGGGCCCAACCTACGAGCAGTACTTC. Using reference TRBV28 and TRBJ2-7 for the parts outside the CDR3, the full variable domain is DVKVTQSSRYLVKRTGEKVFLECVQDMDHENMFWYRQDPGLGLRLIYFSYDVKMKEKGDIPEGYSVSREKKERFSLILESASTNQTSMYLCASIRGPTYEQYFGPGTRLTVT.

This rearrangement joins TRBV4-3 to TRBJ2-1, with 7 nucleotides matching TRBD2. CDR1 and CDR2 from the germline V gene are LGHNA and YSLEER. V was pared by 1 base and J by 2 bases, with 2 bases of the junction left unmatched. CDR3 length: 15 residues. CDR3 in amino acids: CASSQALAAYNEQFF. The CDR3 bases are TGCGCCAGCAGCCAAGCCCTAGCGGCCTACAATGAGCAGTTCTTC.

The chain has TRBV5-1 and TRBJ2-5, with 7 bases matching TRBD1. The last part of the DNA fits TRBJ2-7 better; the J call may be wrong. This CDR3 has 13 amino acids. Germline V gene lookup returns CDR1 SGHRS and CDR2 YFSETQ. The CDR3 here is CASGLRGPDEQYF. Written as DNA, the CDR3 is TGCGCCAGCGGGCTTAGGGGGCCCGACGAGCAGTACTTC.

The V and J genes are TRBV7-9 and TRBJ2-7; TRBD1 agrees at 9 bases. CDR3 size: 14 residues. Germline V gives CDR1 SEHNR, CDR2 FQNEAQ (reference sequence). V shed 7 bases, J shed 4 bases, and the junction held 8 bases outside the gene matches. The CDR3 region is CASTWGTGYYEQYF. DNA of the CDR3: TGTGCCAGCACCTGGGGGACAGGGTATTACGAGCAGTACTTC.

The rearrangement joins TRBV5-6 to TRBJ2-7, with TRBD2 as a possible D gene (6 bases). The CDR3 length is 15 residues. Trimming shortened V by 2 bases and J by 6 bases, and 18 bases separated the two germline ends. The germline gives CDR1 SGHDT, CDR2 YYEEEE. The DNA of the CDR3 is TGTGCCAGCAGCTTTTCCGGGACTCCACTCCTCGAGCAGTACTTC. Translating gives CASSFSGTPLLEQYF.

The V gene is TRBV29-1, the J gene TRBJ2-2, with D perhaps TRBD2 (5 bases). The CDR3 is 10 amino acids. Germline V gene lookup returns CDR1 SQVTM and CDR2 ANQGSEA. The CDR3 protein is CERRSGELFF. The CDR3, as DNA: TGCGAAAGGAGGTCCGGGGAGCTGTTTTTT.

The rearrangement joins TRBV28 to TRBJ1-5; TRBD1 matches 10 bases. This CDR3 has 16 amino acids. V shed 0 bases and J 4 bases; nucleotides not matched to a gene: 3. Germline loops: CDR1 MDHEN, CDR2 SYDVKM. CDR3 DNA: TGTGCCAGCAGTTTATGGGGACAGGGGAAGAATCAGCCCCAGCATTTT. Its protein product is CASSLWGQGKNQPQHF. Drawing the rest from reference TRBV28 and TRBJ1-5, the complete variable domain is DVKVTQSSRYLVKRTGEKVFLECVQDMDHENMFWYRQDPGLGLRLIYFSYDVKMKEKGDIPEGYSVSREKKERFSLILESASTNQTSMYLCASSLWGQGKNQPQHFGDGTRLSIL.

The rearrangement joins TRBV15 to TRBJ2-2, with a weak D call TRBD1 (5 bases). Germline values: CDR1 LNHNV, CDR2 YYDKDF (reference sequence). This CDR3 is 15 amino acids long. V was shortened by 2 bases and J by 2 bases, with 9 bases between the two germline ends. The CDR3 sequence is CATSRYDRNTGELFF. The DNA for the CDR3 is TGTGCCACCAGCAGATATGACAGAAACACCGGGGAGCTGTTTTTT.

The chain uses TRBV30 and TRBJ2-1; TRBD2 might be the D (5 bases). V lost 2 bases and J 0 bases, leaving 8 bases between the germline ends. There are 14 residues in the CDR3. The germline V gene encodes CDR1 GTSNPN and CDR2 SVGIG (reference sequence). The CDR3 bases are TGTGCCTGGAGTTGGGAGAGCTCCTACAATGAGCAGTTCTTC. Its translation: CAWSWESSYNEQFF.

The chain recombines TRBV6-1 with TRBJ2-7, with 8 bases fitting TRBD2. V was pared by 5 bases and J by 5 bases, with 5 bases of the junction left unmatched. This CDR3 has 13 amino acids. The germline CDR1 and CDR2 sequences are MNHNS and SASEGT. The CDR3: CASSSAGVDEQYF. CDR3 bases: TGTGCCAGCAGTTCAGCGGGAGTGGACGAGCAGTACTTC.

The CDR3 region is CASSSGRGNYGYTF. DNA of the CDR3: TGTGCCAGCAGCTCTGGCAGGGGCAACTATGGCTACACCTTC. This rearrangement joins TRBV6-5 to TRBJ1-2; possible D gene TRBD1, 6 bases. V was pared by 6 bases and J by 2 bases, with 13 bases between. Germline V gives CDR1 MNHEY, CDR2 SVGAGI. The CDR3 runs 14 residues.

The chain uses TRBV18 and TRBJ1-2, with a possible D match to TRBD1 (5 bases). Germline values: CDR1 KGHSH, CDR2 LQKENI. The CDR3 consists of 16 residues. Trimming cost V 3 bases and J 7 bases, with 21 bases left between them. The CDR3 region is CASSPLPSTDRVGYTF. In nucleotides, the CDR3 is TGTGCCAGCTCACCCCTCCCATCGACAGATCGGGTTGGCTACACCTTC. Based on the CDR3 plus reference TRBV18 and TRBJ1-2, the full variable domain is NAGVMQNPRHLVRRRGQEARLRCSPMKGHSHVYWYRQLPEEGLKFMVYLQKENIIDESGMPKERFSAEFPKEGPSILRIQQVVRGDSAAYFCASSPLPSTDRVGYTFGSGTRLTVV.

This chain links TRBV7-2 with TRBJ2-7; D perhaps matches TRBD2 (5 bases). CDR3 size: 15 residues. V lost 4 bases and J lost 3, with 16 bases in between. Germline loops: CDR1 SGHTA, CDR2 FQGNSA. The CDR3 loop reads CASSSSGSPGYEQYF. The CDR3, as DNA: TGTGCCAGCAGCTCCAGTGGGAGTCCTGGCTACGAGCAGTACTTC. Combining the CDR3 with reference TRBV7-2 and TRBJ2-7 gives the whole variable domain GAGVSQSPSNKVTEKGKDVELRCDPISGHTALYWYRQSLGQGLEFLIYFQGNSAPDKSGLPSDRFSAERTGGSVSTLTIQRTQQEDSAVYLCASSSSGSPGYEQYFGPGTRLTVT.

The V call is TRBV28, the J call TRBJ2-1; the D gene is possibly TRBD2 (5 bases). The CDR3 is 13 residues long. Germline lookup yields CDR1 MDHEN and CDR2 SYDVKM. The V gene lost 5 bases and the J gene lost 5 bases, with 10 bases spanning the gap. CDR3 in DNA: TGTGCCAGCAGTGCTGGACTGAACAATGAGCAGTTCTTC. Protein sequence: CASSAGLNNEQFF. Using reference TRBV28 and TRBJ2-1 for the parts outside the CDR3, the full variable domain is DVKVTQSSRYLVKRTGEKVFLECVQDMDHENMFWYRQDPGLGLRLIYFSYDVKMKEKGDIPEGYSVSREKKERFSLILESASTNQTSMYLCASSAGLNNEQFFGPGTRLTVL.

Points on this clone: At one of its ends the junction is not consistent with the germline gene, which may arise from a read error. The V gene is TRBV7-9, the J gene TRBJ2-7; D is possibly TRBD2 (5 bases). The CDR3 loop spans 13 amino acids. Germline V gene sequence: CDR1 SEHNR, CDR2 FQNEAQ (reference sequence). As DNA, the CDR3 is TGTTCCAGCAGCTTAGAAGCGGTCTACGAGCAGTACTTC. Translating gives CSSSLEAVYEQYF.

The chain links TRBV5-8 to TRBJ1-1; 8 bases line up with TRBD1. The junction had 10 bases not matched to a gene; V was cut back by 3 bases and J by 0 bases. The germline V gene has CDR1 SGHTS and CDR2 YDEGEE. This CDR3 region has 17 residues. CDR3 DNA sequence: TGTGCCAGCAGCTCTCGACAGGGGACACTTTTGAACACTGAAGCTTTCTTT. Amino acid sequence: CASSSRQGTLLNTEAFF.

CDR3 residues: CASSQDRTGYEQYF. CDR3 nucleotides: TGCGCCAGCAGCCAAGATAGGACTGGCTACGAGCAGTACTTC. The rearrangement links TRBV4-1 to TRBJ2-7; D is possibly TRBD2 (5 bases). The CDR3 extends over 14 amino acids. V shed 0 bases and J shed 3 bases, with 9 bases lying between them. Germline V gene data show CDR1 as MGHRA and CDR2 as YSYEKL.

The chain joins TRBV2 to TRBJ1-5; 8 bases map to TRBD1. Trimming at V came to 3 bases and at J to 6 bases, leaving 4 bases not matched to a gene. CDR3 length: 14 amino acids. The germline CDR1 and CDR2 sequences are SNHLY and FYNNEI. In DNA, the CDR3 is TGTGCCAGCAGTGATTCAGGGGGCAGTCAGCCCCAGCATTTT. Protein product: CASSDSGGSQPQHF.

Written as DNA, the CDR3 is TGTGCCAGCAGCTTAGTATCGGGGGGAGTAGAGACCCAGTACTTC. This codes for CASSLVSGGVETQYF. The rearrangement uses TRBV7-2 and TRBJ2-5; 7 bases are a match to TRBD2. Losses at the gene ends were 1 base for V and 4 bases for J; bases not matched to a gene: 6. CDR3 length equals 15 residues. Looked up from germline, CDR1 is SGHTA and CDR2 is FQGNSA. Supplemented by reference TRBV7-2 and TRBJ2-5, the full variable domain reads GAGVSQSPSNKVTEKGKDVELRCDPISGHTALYWYRQSLGQGLEFLIYFQGNSAPDKSGLPSDRFSAERTGGSVSTLTIQRTQQEDSAVYLCASSLVSGGVETQYFGPGTRLLVL.